What follows are 13 T cell receptor beta chains derived from one specimen sequenced in a study of shared clonotypes between healthy human individuals. The protocol was immunoSEQ multiplex PCR, while the TCRdb copy is restricted to in-frame clones and leaves out a portion. Found here are approximately 2.3 million clones, 85% to 95% of them singletons; the top ten hold approximately 0.4%. The sample consisted of naive CD4+ T cells from PBMCs. Subset given: CD45RA+ positively selected. The receptors shown here come from a man aged 18-30 years in good health. Some clones in this sample may be carry-over from other donors' samples.

The gene calls are TRBV5-1 and TRBJ2-3, with D perhaps given as TRBD1 or TRBD2 (6 bases each). Germline CDR1 SGHRS, CDR2 YFSETQ. Trimming left V 0 bases short and J 0 bases short, with 14 bases between. The CDR3 has 17 residues. CDR3 residues: CASSLVIGGLSTDTQYF. CDR3 in DNA: TGCGCCAGCAGCTTGGTTATAGGGGGACTTAGCACAGATACGCAGTATTTT.

V and J are TRBV15 and TRBJ2-3; 10 nucleotides match TRBD1. With V trimmed by 2 bases and J by 1 base, 12 bases remained unmatched. Germline CDR1 LNHNV, CDR2 YYDKDF (reference sequence). The length of the CDR3 is 19 residues. CDR3 protein: CATSRSRTGGTAGTDTQYF. The CDR3 DNA is TGTGCCACCAGCAGATCTAGGACAGGGGGAACCGCCGGCACAGATACGCAGTATTTT.

The chain joins TRBV25-1 to TRBJ2-3; 8 nucleotides agree with TRBD2. Germline CDR1 and CDR2: MGHDK and SYGVNS. V shed 6 bases and J 4 bases; nucleotides not matched to a gene: 6. The CDR3 extends over 14 amino acids. As DNA, the CDR3 is TGTGCCAGCAGCTCCTCGCGGGAGGCAGATACGCAGTATTTT. Its translation is CASSSSREADTQYF.

V is TRBV19 and J is TRBJ1-5; the match to TRBD1 covers 7 bases. Germline V CDR1 and CDR2: LNHDA, SQIVND (reference sequence). CDR3 size: 14 residues. V gave up 6 bases and J gave up 10 bases; unmatched junction bases: 12. The CDR3 sequence: CASSQQGSRGPQHF. The CDR3 DNA reads TGTGCCAGTAGCCAACAGGGGTCCAGGGGTCCCCAGCATTTT. Looking up the rest from reference TRBV19 and TRBJ1-5 gives the full variable domain: DGGITQSPKYLFRKEGQNVTLSCEQNLNHDAMYWYRQDPGQGLRLIYYSQIVNDFQKGDIAEGYSVSREKKESFPLTVTSAQKNPTAFYLCASSQQGSRGPQHFGDGTRLSIL.

Points on this clone: Other nucleotide sequences in the sample specify the same CDR3. The chain carries TRBV6-1 and TRBJ1-2; 10 bases line up with TRBD1. Germline V CDR1 and CDR2: MNHNS, SASEGT. The ends lost 5 bases at V and 2 bases at J; junction bases unmatched: 2. This CDR3 region has 14 residues. CDR3 in amino acids: CASSPGQGNYGYTF. In nucleotides, the CDR3 is TGTGCCAGCAGTCCGGGACAGGGGAACTATGGCTACACCTTC.

Note on this clone: Different DNA sequences within this sample yield the same CDR3. CDR3 nucleotides: TGTGCCAGCAGCCGCTCCCCCTACAATGAGCAGTTCTTC. This encodes CASSRSPYNEQFF. The chain joins TRBV28 to TRBJ2-1; no clear D. The CDR3 runs to 13 residues. The V and J ends lost 6 bases and 2 bases respectively, with 8 bases between them. Germline V gene data show CDR1 as MDHEN and CDR2 as SYDVKM. Filled out from reference TRBV28 and TRBJ2-1, the complete variable domain reads DVKVTQSSRYLVKRTGEKVFLECVQDMDHENMFWYRQDPGLGLRLIYFSYDVKMKEKGDIPEGYSVSREKKERFSLILESASTNQTSMYLCASSRSPYNEQFFGPGTRLTVL.

The chain employs TRBV7-9 and TRBJ1-4; TRBD1 is a possible D gene (5 bases). With 1 base removed from V and 5 bases from J, the gap between germline ends came to 14 bases. The CDR3 sequence is 16 residues long. Germline V gene sequence: CDR1 SEHNR, CDR2 FQNEAQ (reference sequence). The CDR3 is CASSLVGAGLNEKLFF. The CDR3 bases are TGTGCCAGCAGCTTAGTCGGGGCAGGATTGAATGAAAAACTGTTTTTT.

This chain uses TRBV19 with TRBJ2-4; D may correspond to TRBD1 or TRBD2 (6 bases each). This CDR3 is 15 amino acids long. V lost 10 bases to trimming and J lost 8 bases, with 24 bases between them. Per the germline V gene, CDR1 is LNHDA and CDR2 is SQIVND (reference sequence). CDR3 protein: CATRDRGGSLDIQYF. CDR3 nucleotides: TGTGCCACCCGGGACCGAGGGGGGAGTCTCGACATTCAGTACTTC.

This clone was observed once. The genes are TRBV6-6 and TRBJ2-5; D not certain. The CDR3 loop spans 15 amino acids. Germline V CDR1 and CDR2: MNHNY, SVGAGI (reference sequence). V was clipped by 6 bases and J by 7 bases, with 21 bases between them. For the CDR3, the DNA is TGTGCCAGCAGACAAGGGATTACCAGAACCGGGACCCAGTACTTC. Amino acids: CASRQGITRTGTQYF.

V and J are TRBV18 and TRBJ2-1, with no clear D. Germline values: CDR1 KGHSH, CDR2 LQKENI. V was trimmed by 0 bases and J by 2 bases, leaving 8 bases between them. The CDR3 contains 15 residues. The CDR3 DNA is TGTGCCAGCTCACCACCGTCTCCCCCCTACAATGAGCAGTTCTTC. Translation: CASSPPSPPYNEQFF.

CDR3 sequence (DNA): TGTGCCAGTAGCCCTTCGGGAGGGGTGAGCTATGGCTACACCTTC. Amino acids: CASSPSGGVSYGYTF. This chain connects TRBV19 to TRBJ1-2, with D perhaps TRBD1 (5 bases). Germline CDR1 LNHDA, CDR2 SQIVND (reference sequence). V gave up 6 bases and J gave up 4 bases, with 18 bases separating them. CDR3 size: 15 residues.

This CDR3 reads CASRGPSLYEQYF. In DNA, the CDR3 is TGTGCCAGCAGGGGGCCTAGCCTCTACGAGCAGTACTTC. V gene TRBV25-1 combines with J gene TRBJ2-7; perhaps D is TRBD1 or TRBD2 (5 bases each). In germline, CDR1 is MGHDK, CDR2 SYGVNS. V dropped 6 bases and J dropped 3 bases, with 12 bases sitting between them. This CDR3 spans 13 amino acids.

V is TRBV5-1 and J is TRBJ2-3; D is ambiguous. Trimming pared 0 bases from V and 4 bases from J, leaving 6 bases between. Germline lookup yields CDR1 SGHRS and CDR2 YFSETQ. This CDR3 is built from 13 residues. The CDR3 here is CASSLETADTQYF. CDR3 DNA sequence: TGCGCCAGCAGCTTGGAAACAGCAGATACGCAGTATTTT.